This is a list of T cell receptor beta chains from one sample in a study of CD8 T cells in Susac syndrome. TCRdb recomputed calls from the immunoSEQ multiplex PCR reads with MiXCR, one row per CDR3 protein. The sample lists about 210,000 distinct CDR3 sequences, over 85% occurring once. The sequenced sample consisted of CD4+ T cells from PBMCs. These receptors all stem from a human donor in good health. Both conserved end residues are part of each CDR3. The D gene is left open where the match is weak. Clone size is stated in some rows and not others, as once, few, many or a class when expanded.

few	NA	TRBV5-1	14	TRBJ2-7	CASSEGTISYEQYF	TGCGCCAGCAGCGAGGGGACCATCTCCTACGAGCAGTACTTC
NA	NA	TRBV6-2/TRBV6-3	13	TRBJ2-1	CATLGAIYNEQFF	TGTGCCACCCTCGGGGCAATTTACAATGAGCAGTTCTTC
NA	TRBD1	TRBV9	15	TRBJ2-2	CASSVRDRAQGELFF	TGTGCCAGCAGCGTACGGGACAGGGCTCAAGGGGAGCTGTTTTTT
NA	NA	TRBV7-9	16	TRBJ2-6	CASIDGAGVGANVLTF	TGTGCCAGCATCGATGGGGCAGGGGTTGGGGCCAACGTCCTGACTTTC
NA	TRBD1	TRBV30	13	TRBJ1-2	CAWKETGGIGYTF	TGTGCCTGGAAAGAGACAGGGGGGATTGGCTACACCTTC
once	TRBD2	TRBV6-4	13	TRBJ2-3	CASSRSGGDTQYF	TGTGCCAGCAGTCGAAGCGGGGGGGATACGCAGTATTTT
once	NA	TRBV29-1	13	TRBJ2-5	CSADRVPGETQYF	TGCAGCGCCGATAGGGTTCCGGGGGAGACCCAGTACTTC
NA	TRBD1	TRBV5-1	14	TRBJ1-1	CASSSGQGRTEAFF	TGCGCCAGCAGCTCGGGACAGGGGAGGACTGAAGCTTTCTTT
NA	NA	TRBV18	15	TRBJ1-1	CASSPGGRANTEAFF	TGTGCCAGCTCACCAGGAGGCAGGGCGAACACTGAAGCTTTCTTT
NA	TRBD1	TRBV5-6	17	TRBJ1-5	CASSLGTGVYVNQPQHF	TGTGCCAGCAGCTTAGGGACAGGGGTTTATGTCAATCAGCCCCAGCATTTT
NA	NA	TRBV5-6	14	TRBJ1-2	CASSLVKVDYGYTF	TGTGCCAGCAGCTTGGTTAAGGTCGACTATGGCTACACCTTC
NA	TRBD2	TRBV9	16	TRBJ2-7	CASSVDLPAGAYEQYF	TGTGCCAGCAGCGTAGATCTTCCAGCGGGGGCCTACGAGCAGTACTTC
NA	NA	TRBV6-5	13	TRBJ2-3	CASSLTVPDTQYF	TGTGCCAGCAGCCTTACGGTCCCAGATACGCAGTATTTT
NA	NA	TRBV5-6	16	TRBJ2-7	CASIRRSAGRFDEQYF	TGTGCCAGCATCCGGAGGAGTGCGGGGCGGTTCGACGAGCAGTACTTC
once	TRBD2	TRBV20-1	14	TRBJ2-5	CSARATSVVGTQYF	TGCAGTGCTAGAGCGACTAGCGTGGTCGGGACCCAGTACTTC
NA	NA	TRBV2	15	TRBJ1-5	CASSESHNSNQPQHF	TGTGCCAGCAGTGAGTCTCACAATAGCAATCAGCCCCAGCATTTT
NA	NA	TRBV25-1	13	TRBJ1-3	CASTRGARNTIYF	TGTGCCAGCACCAGGGGCGCGAGAAACACCATATATTTT
NA	NA	TRBV27	14	TRBJ2-7	CASSLWGIPYEQYF	TGTGCCAGCAGTTTATGGGGGATACCCTACGAGCAGTACTTC
NA	NA	TRBV14	14	TRBJ2-3	CASSQDFAPGTQYF	TGTGCCAGCAGCCAAGATTTCGCCCCGGGTACGCAGTATTTT
NA	NA	TRBV7-3	14	TRBJ2-2	CASSLGITTGELFF	TGTGCCAGCAGCTTGGGGATTACCACCGGGGAGCTGTTTTTT
NA	TRBD1	TRBV24-1	14	TRBJ2-4	CATSDPTGFHIQYF	TGTGCCACCAGTGATCCGACAGGGTTTCACATTCAGTACTTC
NA	NA	TRBV7-9	13	TRBJ1-1	CASSLDEITEAFF	TGTGCCAGCAGCTTAGACGAAATAACTGAAGCTTTCTTT
NA	NA	TRBV23-1	14	TRBJ1-5	CASTRDLSNQPQHF	TGCGCCAGCACCCGGGACCTTAGCAATCAGCCCCAGCATTTT
NA	NA	TRBV24-1	16	TRBJ2-3	CATSDPTAGGTDTQYF	TGTGCCACCAGTGACCCGACAGCCGGTGGCACAGATACGCAGTATTTT
NA	TRBD1	TRBV20-1	13	TRBJ2-5	CSAPGQGRETQYF	TGCAGTGCGCCAGGACAGGGGCGAGAGACCCAGTACTTC
NA	NA	TRBV19	13	TRBJ2-5	CASGGQTRETQYF	TGTGCCAGTGGTGGACAGACGAGGGAGACCCAGTACTTC
NA	NA	TRBV5-1	13	TRBJ1-4	CASADATNEKLFF	TGCGCCAGCGCGGATGCAACTAATGAAAAACTGTTTTTT
NA	NA	TRBV7-2	15	TRBJ1-4	CASSLEFRANEKLFF	TGTGCCAGCAGCTTAGAATTTCGGGCTAATGAAAAACTGTTTTTT
NA	TRBD1	TRBV7-2	14	TRBJ2-7	CASSLKGQGHEQYF	TGTGCCAGCAGCTTAAAGGGACAGGGCCACGAGCAGTACTTC
NA	TRBD1	TRBV5-1	15	TRBJ2-3	CASSAWTGIVDTQYF	TGCGCCAGCAGCGCCTGGACAGGGATAGTTGATACGCAGTATTTT
NA	NA	TRBV7-2	13	TRBJ1-2	CASSLSRSDGYTF	TGTGCCAGCAGCTTATCCCGGTCTGACGGCTACACCTTC
NA	NA	TRBV6-6	15	TRBJ2-5	CASSTLGSVRETQYF	TGTGCCAGCAGTACTTTGGGGAGCGTGCGAGAGACCCAGTACTTC
NA	NA	TRBV2	15	TRBJ2-4	CASSWDGLAKNIQYF	TGTGCCAGCAGTTGGGACGGCCTAGCCAAAAACATTCAGTACTTC
NA	TRBD1	TRBV19	14	TRBJ1-4	CASSMGTGDEKLFF	TGTGCCAGTAGTATGGGGACAGGAGACGAAAAACTGTTTTTT
few	TRBD1	TRBV5-1	16	TRBJ2-7	CASSLLPSGQGNEQYF	TGCGCCAGCAGCCTCCTCCCGTCGGGACAGGGGAACGAGCAGTACTTC
NA	NA	TRBV10-3	15	TRBJ2-6	CATGAWSSGANVLTF	TGTGCCACCGGTGCGTGGTCCTCTGGGGCCAACGTCCTGACTTTC
NA	NA	TRBV14	15	TRBJ2-3	CASSEQVSSTDTQYF	TGTGCCAGCAGCGAACAGGTCTCTAGCACAGATACGCAGTATTTT
NA	NA	TRBV19	15	TRBJ1-4	CASSRRTSTNEKLFF	TGTGCCAGTAGTAGAAGGACCTCAACTAATGAAAAACTGTTTTTT
NA	NA	TRBV19	12	TRBJ1-2	CASRGSGYGYTF	TGTGCCAGTAGGGGAAGCGGCTATGGCTACACCTTC
once	NA	TRBV7-8	12	TRBJ1-5	CASSPINQPQHF	TGTGCCAGCAGCCCAATTAATCAGCCCCAGCATTTT
NA	TRBD1	TRBV29-1	12	TRBJ1-2	CSAEGTVYGYTF	TGCAGCGCCGAGGGGACAGTCTATGGCTACACCTTC
NA	TRBD2	TRBV4-1	16	TRBJ2-5	CASSQTGGVRVETQYF	TGCGCCAGCAGCCAAACCGGGGGGGTTAGGGTGGAGACCCAGTACTTC
NA	TRBD1	TRBV4-2	15	TRBJ2-1	CASSQTGTGVNEQFF	TGTGCCAGCAGCCAAACCGGGACAGGGGTCAATGAGCAGTTCTTC
once	NA	TRBV5-1	12	TRBJ2-1	CASSPANNEQFF	TGCGCCAGCAGTCCCGCGAACAATGAGCAGTTCTTC
NA	NA	TRBV29-1	13	TRBJ2-5	CSAPGAGQETQYF	TGCAGCGCTCCTGGGGCAGGGCAAGAGACCCAGTACTTC
NA	NA	TRBV12-3/TRBV12-4	14	TRBJ1-5	CASRDRDRNQPQHF	TGTGCCAGCAGGGATCGGGACCGCAATCAGCCCCAGCATTTT